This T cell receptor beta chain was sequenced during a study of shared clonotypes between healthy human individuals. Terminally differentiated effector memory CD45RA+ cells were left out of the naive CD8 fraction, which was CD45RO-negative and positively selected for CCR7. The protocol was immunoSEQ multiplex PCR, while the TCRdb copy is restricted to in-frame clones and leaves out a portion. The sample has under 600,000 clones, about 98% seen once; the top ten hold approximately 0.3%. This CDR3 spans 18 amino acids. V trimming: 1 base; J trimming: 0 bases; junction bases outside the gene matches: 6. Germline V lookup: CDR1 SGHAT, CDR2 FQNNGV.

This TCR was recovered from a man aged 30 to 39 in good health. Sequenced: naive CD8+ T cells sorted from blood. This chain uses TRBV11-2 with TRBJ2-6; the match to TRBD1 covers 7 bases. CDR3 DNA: TGTGCCAGCAGCTTAGGCCAGACAGGGACCTCTGGGGCCAACGTCCTGACTTTC. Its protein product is CASSLGQTGTSGANVLTF.